This T cell receptor beta chain stems from a study of T-cell reconstitution after alpha-beta-depleted transplantation in children. For TCRbeta, the library was prepared with unique molecular identifiers. Via MiXCR, TCRdb re-called the PCR reads, giving one row per CDR3 protein. Of 230,000 or so distinct CDR3 sequences in the sample, 12% were seen once. In regard to this clonotype: A much larger clone is a single base away; this may be a read error.

The CDR3 consists of 14 residues. V dropped 4 bases and J dropped 5; count of bases not matched to a gene: 5. Germline V gene sequence: CDR1 LGHNA, CDR2 YNFKEQ. The clonotype originates from a human donor who donated a stem cell graft to a child with acute lymphoblastic leukemia. The chain uses TRBV4-2 and TRBJ2-5; 9 bases line up with TRBD2. Sample: PBMCs from the stem cell graft donor, taken from the stem cell graft. The CDR3 nucleotides read TGTGCCAGCAGCCGCAACCTAGCGGGGGAGACCCAGTACTTC. Protein product: CASSRNLAGETQYF.